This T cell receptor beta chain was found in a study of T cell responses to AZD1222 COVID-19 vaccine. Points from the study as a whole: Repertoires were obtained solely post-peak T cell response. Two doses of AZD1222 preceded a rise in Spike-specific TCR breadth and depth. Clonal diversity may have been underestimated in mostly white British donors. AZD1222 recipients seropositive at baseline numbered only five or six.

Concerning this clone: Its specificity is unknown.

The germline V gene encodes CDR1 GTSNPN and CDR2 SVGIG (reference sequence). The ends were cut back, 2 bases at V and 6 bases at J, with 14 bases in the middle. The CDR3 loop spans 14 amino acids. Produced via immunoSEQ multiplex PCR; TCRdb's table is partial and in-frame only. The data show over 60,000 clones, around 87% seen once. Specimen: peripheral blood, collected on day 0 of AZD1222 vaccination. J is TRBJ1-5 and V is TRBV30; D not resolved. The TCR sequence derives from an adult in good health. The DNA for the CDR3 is TGTGCCTGGAGTTCGGGCGGAGCCGGTCAGCCCCAGCATTTT. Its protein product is CAWSSGGAGQPQHF.